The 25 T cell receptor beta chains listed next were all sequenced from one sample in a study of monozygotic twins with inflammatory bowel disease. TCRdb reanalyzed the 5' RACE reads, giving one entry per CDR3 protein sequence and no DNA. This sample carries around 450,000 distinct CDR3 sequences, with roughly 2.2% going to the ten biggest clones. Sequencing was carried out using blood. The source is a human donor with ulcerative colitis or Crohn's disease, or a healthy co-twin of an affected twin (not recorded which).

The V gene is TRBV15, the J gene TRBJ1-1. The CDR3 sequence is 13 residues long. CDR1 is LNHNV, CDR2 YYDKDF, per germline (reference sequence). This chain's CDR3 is CATSRAVGLEAFF.

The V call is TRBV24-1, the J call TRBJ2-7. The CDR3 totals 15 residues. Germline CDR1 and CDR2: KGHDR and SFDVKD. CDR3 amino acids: CATSDLPSRNHEQYF.

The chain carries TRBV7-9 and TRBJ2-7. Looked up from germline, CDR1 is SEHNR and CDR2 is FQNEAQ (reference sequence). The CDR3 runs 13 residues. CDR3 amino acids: CASSLASTYEQYF.

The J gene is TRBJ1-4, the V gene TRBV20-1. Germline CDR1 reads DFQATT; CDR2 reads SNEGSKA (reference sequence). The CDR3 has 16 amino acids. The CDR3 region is CSARDLREQPREKLFF.

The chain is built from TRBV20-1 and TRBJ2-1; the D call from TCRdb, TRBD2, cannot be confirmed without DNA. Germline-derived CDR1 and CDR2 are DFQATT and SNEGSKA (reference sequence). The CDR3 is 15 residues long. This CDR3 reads CSAIELAEIYNEQFF.

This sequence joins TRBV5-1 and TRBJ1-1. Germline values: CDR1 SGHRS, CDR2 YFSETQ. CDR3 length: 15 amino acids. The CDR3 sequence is CASSPDYSVNTEAFF.

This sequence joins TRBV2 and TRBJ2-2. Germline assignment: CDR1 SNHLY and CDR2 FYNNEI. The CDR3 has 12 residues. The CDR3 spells CASSLMRGELFF.

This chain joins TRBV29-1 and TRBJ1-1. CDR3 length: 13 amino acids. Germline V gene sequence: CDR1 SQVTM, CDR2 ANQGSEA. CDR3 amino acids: CSVEGLMNTEAFF.

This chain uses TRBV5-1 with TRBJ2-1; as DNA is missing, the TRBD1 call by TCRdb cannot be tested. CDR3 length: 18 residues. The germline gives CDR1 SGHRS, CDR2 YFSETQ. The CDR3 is CASRLGSGPPGRGNEQFF.

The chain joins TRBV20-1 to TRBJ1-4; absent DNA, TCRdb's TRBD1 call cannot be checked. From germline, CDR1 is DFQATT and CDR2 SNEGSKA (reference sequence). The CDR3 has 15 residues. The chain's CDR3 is CSAPPGQGAREKLFF.

This CDR3 reads CASSLALAGGAYNEQFF. This sequence joins TRBV5-1 and TRBJ2-1; TCRdb proposes TRBD2, but this gene call is untestable without DNA. The V gene's germline CDR1 is SGHRS and CDR2 YFSETQ. CDR3 length: 17 residues.

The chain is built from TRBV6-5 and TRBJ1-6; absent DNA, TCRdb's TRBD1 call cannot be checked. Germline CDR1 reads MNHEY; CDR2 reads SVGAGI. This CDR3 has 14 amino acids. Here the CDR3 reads CASSSGQPSSPLHF.

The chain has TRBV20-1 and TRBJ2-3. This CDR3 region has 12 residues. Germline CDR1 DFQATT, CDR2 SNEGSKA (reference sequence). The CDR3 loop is CSARKLPDTQYF.

CDR3 in amino acids: CASRKTPGQGGTGELFF. The chain combines TRBV6-1 with TRBJ2-2; TCRdb's D gene call, TRBD1, goes unchecked for lack of DNA. The CDR3 is 17 residues long. Germline V gene lookup returns CDR1 MNHNS and CDR2 SASEGT.

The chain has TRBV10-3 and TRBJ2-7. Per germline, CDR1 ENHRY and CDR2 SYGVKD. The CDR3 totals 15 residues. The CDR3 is CAIRINRGSSYEQYF.

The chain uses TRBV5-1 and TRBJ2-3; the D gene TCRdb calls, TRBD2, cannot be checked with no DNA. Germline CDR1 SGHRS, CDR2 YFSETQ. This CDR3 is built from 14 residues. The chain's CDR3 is CASSLEASPDTQYF.

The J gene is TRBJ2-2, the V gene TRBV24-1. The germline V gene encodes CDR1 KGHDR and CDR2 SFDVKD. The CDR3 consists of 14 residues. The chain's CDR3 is CATSDPVGAGELFF.

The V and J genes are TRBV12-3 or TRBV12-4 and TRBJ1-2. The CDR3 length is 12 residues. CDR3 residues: CASSLEGTGYTF.

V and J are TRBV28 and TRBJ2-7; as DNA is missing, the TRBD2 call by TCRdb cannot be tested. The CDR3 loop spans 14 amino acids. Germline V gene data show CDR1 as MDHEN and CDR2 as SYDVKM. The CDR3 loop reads CASGRESGSYEQYF.

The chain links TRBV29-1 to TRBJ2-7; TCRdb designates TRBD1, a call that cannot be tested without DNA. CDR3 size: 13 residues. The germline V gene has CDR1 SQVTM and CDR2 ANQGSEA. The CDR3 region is CSVGTDSPYEQYF.

The CDR3 loop reads CASRPFSNTGELFF. The chain carries TRBV6-4 and TRBJ2-2; TCRdb names TRBD1, which stays unverified in the absence of DNA. Germline lookup yields CDR1 MRHNA and CDR2 SNTAGT. The length of the CDR3 is 14 residues.

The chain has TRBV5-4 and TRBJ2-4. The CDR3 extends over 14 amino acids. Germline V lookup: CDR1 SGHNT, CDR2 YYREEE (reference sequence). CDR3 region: CASSPPEAKNMQYF.

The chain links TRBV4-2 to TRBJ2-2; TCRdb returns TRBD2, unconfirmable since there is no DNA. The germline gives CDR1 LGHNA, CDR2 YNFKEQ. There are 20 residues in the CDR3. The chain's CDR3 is CASSQDDGPVLAGNTGELFF.

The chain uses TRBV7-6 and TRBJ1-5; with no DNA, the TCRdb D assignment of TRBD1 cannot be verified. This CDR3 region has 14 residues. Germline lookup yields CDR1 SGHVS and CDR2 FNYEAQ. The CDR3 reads CASSPGQGHQPQHF. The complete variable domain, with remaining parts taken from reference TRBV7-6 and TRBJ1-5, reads GAGVSQSPRYKVTKRGQDVALRCDPISGHVSLYWYRQALGQGPEFLTYFNYEAQQDKSGLPNDRFSAERPEGSISTLTIQRTEQRDSAMYRCASSPGQGHQPQHFGDGTRLSIL.

This CDR3 reads CASSDSVGQGTEAFF. The rearrangement joins TRBV6-4 to TRBJ1-1; the D call from TCRdb, TRBD1, cannot be confirmed without DNA. Germline loops: CDR1 MRHNA, CDR2 SNTAGT. The CDR3 loop spans 15 amino acids.